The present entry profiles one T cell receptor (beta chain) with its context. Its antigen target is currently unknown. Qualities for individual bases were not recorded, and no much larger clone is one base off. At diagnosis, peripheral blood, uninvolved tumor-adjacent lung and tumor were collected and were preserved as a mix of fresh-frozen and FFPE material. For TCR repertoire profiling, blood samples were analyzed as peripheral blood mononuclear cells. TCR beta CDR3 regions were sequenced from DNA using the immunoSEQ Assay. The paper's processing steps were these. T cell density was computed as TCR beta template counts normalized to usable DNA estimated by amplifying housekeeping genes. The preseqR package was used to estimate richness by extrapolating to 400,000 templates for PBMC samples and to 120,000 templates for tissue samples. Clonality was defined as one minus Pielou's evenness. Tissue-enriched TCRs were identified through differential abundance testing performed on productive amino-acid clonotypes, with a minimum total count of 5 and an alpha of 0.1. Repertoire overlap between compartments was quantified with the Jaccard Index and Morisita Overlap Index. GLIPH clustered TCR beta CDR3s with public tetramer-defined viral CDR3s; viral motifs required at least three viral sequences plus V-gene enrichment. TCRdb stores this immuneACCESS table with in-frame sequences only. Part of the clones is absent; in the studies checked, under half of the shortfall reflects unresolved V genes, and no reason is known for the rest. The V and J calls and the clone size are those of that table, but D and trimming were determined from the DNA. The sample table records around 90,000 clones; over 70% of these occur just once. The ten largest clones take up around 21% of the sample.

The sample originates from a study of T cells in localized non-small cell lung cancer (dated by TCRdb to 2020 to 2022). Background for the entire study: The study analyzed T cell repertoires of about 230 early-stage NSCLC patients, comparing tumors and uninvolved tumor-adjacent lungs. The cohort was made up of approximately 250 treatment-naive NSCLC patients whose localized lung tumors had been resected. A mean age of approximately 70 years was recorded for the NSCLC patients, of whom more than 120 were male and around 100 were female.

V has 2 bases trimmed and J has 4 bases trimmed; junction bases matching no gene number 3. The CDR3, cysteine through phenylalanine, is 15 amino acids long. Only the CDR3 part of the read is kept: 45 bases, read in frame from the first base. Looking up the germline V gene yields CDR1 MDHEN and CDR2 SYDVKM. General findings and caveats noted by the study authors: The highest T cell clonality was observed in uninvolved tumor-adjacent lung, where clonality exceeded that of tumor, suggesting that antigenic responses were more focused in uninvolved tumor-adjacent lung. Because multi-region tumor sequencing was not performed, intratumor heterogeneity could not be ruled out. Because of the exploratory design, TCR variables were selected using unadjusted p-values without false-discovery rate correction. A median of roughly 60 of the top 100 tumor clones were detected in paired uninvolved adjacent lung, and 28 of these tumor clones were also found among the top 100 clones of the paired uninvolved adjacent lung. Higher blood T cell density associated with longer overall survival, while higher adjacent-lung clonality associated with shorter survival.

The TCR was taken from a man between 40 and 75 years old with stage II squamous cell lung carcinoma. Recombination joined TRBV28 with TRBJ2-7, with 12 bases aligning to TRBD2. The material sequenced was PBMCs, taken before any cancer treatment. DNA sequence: TGTGCCAGCAGTTTACTAGCGGGAGGGCCATACGAGCAGTACTTC. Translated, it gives CASSLLAGGPYEQYF.